The T cell receptor (beta chain) under discussion was sequenced for a study of blood T cells in healthy people across ages. Through a sample-barcoded 5' primer and a J-beta primer mix, a second PCR was run for 7 to 11 cycles. TCRdb ran MiXCR on the 5' RACE reads and lists one entry per CDR3 protein. Of about 680,000 distinct CDR3 sequences in the sample, approximately 50% were seen once. V was trimmed by 4 bases and J by 4 bases, leaving 15 bases between them. Germline V CDR1 and CDR2: SGDLS, YYNGEE. This CDR3 has 15 amino acids. The gene calls are TRBV9 and TRBJ2-1, with TRBD2 as a possible D gene (6 bases). This TCR was sampled from a woman aged 55-70 years in good health. The sequenced material came from blood. This chain's CDR3 is CASSRTIGTYNEQFF. In nucleotides, the CDR3 is TGTGCCAGCAGCCGGACTATTGGGACGTACAATGAGCAGTTCTTC.